One sample yielded the 25 T cell receptor beta chains listed below, sequenced in a study of blood T cell repertoires in COVID-19. The data were produced by immunoSEQ multiplex PCR, yet TCRdb's version contains in-frame clones alone and is incomplete. The data show fewer than 250,000 clones, with roughly four fifths seen just once and 3.5% to 4% held by the top ten. The sample consisted of PBMCs or T cells enriched from blood (not recorded which). These receptors were obtained from a woman aged 40 to 50 who had been exposed to COVID-19.

The chain employs TRBV5-4 and TRBJ2-7; 9 bases line up with TRBD2. Per the germline V gene, CDR1 is SGHNT and CDR2 is YYREEE (reference sequence). This CDR3 spans 17 amino acids. V lost 0 bases to trimming and J lost 3 bases; unmatched junction nucleotides: 10. CDR3 sequence reads: CASSLDIAGANSYEQYF. CDR3 in DNA: TGTGCCAGCAGCTTGGATATAGCGGGGGCCAACAGCTACGAGCAGTACTTC.

The chain has TRBV18 and TRBJ1-2; D is perhaps TRBD1 (5 bases). The germline V and J ends were trimmed by 4 bases and 3 bases, with 9 bases remaining between them. CDR3 size: 13 residues. Per germline, CDR1 KGHSH and CDR2 LQKENI. The CDR3 DNA sequence: TGTGCCAGCTCACTAGGGGATGACTATGGCTACACCTTC. Amino acid sequence: CASSLGDDYGYTF.

CDR3 sequence (DNA): TGTGCCAGCAGCGACGGGGGAGGAGGGGTAAATCAGCCCCAGCATTTT. Its translation is CASSDGGGGVNQPQHF. The chain combines TRBV5-4 with TRBJ1-5; D is possibly TRBD1 (5 bases). Germline assignment: CDR1 SGHNT and CDR2 YYREEE (reference sequence). This CDR3 is built from 16 residues. The germline V and J ends were trimmed by 4 bases and 4 bases, with 18 bases remaining between them. Variable domain in full (rest from reference TRBV5-4 and TRBJ1-5): ETGVTQSPTHLIKTRGQQVTLRCSSQSGHNTVSWYQQALGQGPQFIFQYYREEENGRGNFPPRFSGLQFPNYSSELNVNALELDDSALYLCASSDGGGGVNQPQHFGDGTRLSIL.

The CDR3 bases are TGTGCCAGCAGTTACCGAGGGGGCTTGGGCAATCAGCCCCAGCATTTT. It encodes CASSYRGGLGNQPQHF. The chain carries TRBV6-5 and TRBJ1-5, with 7 bases lining up with TRBD1. Per germline, CDR1 MNHEY and CDR2 SVGAGI. Losses at the gene ends were 2 bases for V and 2 bases for J; bases not matched to a gene: 6. The CDR3 is made up of 16 amino acids.

V and J are TRBV2 and TRBJ1-6; 8 nucleotides align to TRBD1. V gave up 1 base and J gave up 6 bases; unmatched junction bases: 5. The CDR3 is 16 amino acids. Germline V gene sequence: CDR1 SNHLY, CDR2 FYNNEI. CDR3 sequence (DNA): TGTGCCAGCAGTGAAGTTGGCAGGGGGCTTAATTCACCCCTCCACTTT. Translation: CASSEVGRGLNSPLHF.

This clone was picked up a small number of times. The chain couples TRBV3-1 (or the pseudogene TRBV3-2) to TRBJ1-2; D unresolved. The CDR3 spans 13 residues. CDR1 LGHDT and CDR2 YNNKEL come from the germline V gene (reference sequence). Deletions cut 0 bases from V and 7 bases from J, with 9 bases between. CDR3 sequence reads: CASSQDIRGGYTF. DNA for the CDR3: TGTGCCAGCAGCCAAGACATCCGGGGTGGCTACACCTTC.

Note on this clone: A much larger clone differs from this one at a single base, so this may be a read error. The V call is TRBV9, the J call TRBJ1-6, with D maybe TRBD1 (6 bases). Germline CDR1 is SGDLS and CDR2 is YYNGEE. The ends were cut back, 0 bases at V and 10 bases at J, with 14 bases in the middle. CDR3 length: 15 amino acids. For the CDR3, the DNA is TGTGCCAGCAGCGTAGCCGAGGTTAGGGGGTCACCCCTCCACTTT. Translated, it gives CASSVAEVRGSPLHF.

The chain uses TRBV5-4 and TRBJ2-5, with D tentatively TRBD1 (5 bases). V gave up 7 bases and J gave up 4 bases, with 11 bases separating them. This CDR3 is 12 amino acids long. Per germline, CDR1 SGHNT and CDR2 YYREEE (reference sequence). CDR3 in DNA: TGTGCCAGCGGCATGCAGGGAGAGACCCAGTACTTC. This sequence encodes CASGMQGETQYF.

The chain couples TRBV10-3 to TRBJ2-3, with TRBD2 identical over 9 bases. The CDR3 consists of 15 residues. The trim removed 10 bases at V and 1 base at J, leaving 9 bases unmatched. Per the germline V gene, CDR1 is ENHRY and CDR2 is SYGVKD. CDR3 loop: CATRGTSRRTDTQYF. DNA for the CDR3: TGTGCCACCCGAGGGACTAGCAGACGCACAGATACGCAGTATTTT.

The rearrangement uses TRBV29-1 and TRBJ1-1, with D perhaps matching TRBD1 (6 bases). Trimming pared 3 bases from V and 8 bases from J, leaving 13 bases between. The CDR3 runs to 12 residues. Germline V gives CDR1 SQVTM, CDR2 ANQGSEA. The CDR3 nucleotides read TGCAGCGTTGACCTAGGACAGCTCGAAGCTTTCTTT. Protein sequence: CSVDLGQLEAFF. The full variable domain, its missing parts supplied by reference TRBV29-1 and TRBJ1-1, is SAVISQKPSRDICQRGTSLTIQCQVDSQVTMMFWYRQQPGQSLTLIATANQGSEATYESGFVIDKFPISRPNLTFSTLTVSNMSPEDSSIYLCSVDLGQLEAFFGQGTRLTVV.

This chain uses TRBV11-1 with TRBJ2-1; no definite D call. The CDR3 length is 14 residues. CDR1 is SGHAT, CDR2 FQDESV, per germline (reference sequence). Trimming shortened V by 1 base and J by 3 bases, and 7 bases separated the two germline ends. This chain's CDR3 is CASSLGRNYNEQFF. For the CDR3, the DNA is TGTGCCAGCAGCTTAGGGCGGAACTACAATGAGCAGTTCTTC.

As DNA, the CDR3 is TGTGCCAGCAGCGTAGGGGGACAGCCGAGCTCTGGAAACACCATATATTTT. It translates to CASSVGGQPSSGNTIYF. The rearrangement uses TRBV9 and TRBJ1-3, with TRBD1 matching over 7 bases. The germline V gene has CDR1 SGDLS and CDR2 YYNGEE. This CDR3 spans 17 amino acids. With V trimmed by 0 bases and J by 0 bases, 6 bases remained unmatched. Variable domain in full (rest from reference TRBV9 and TRBJ1-3): DSGVTQTPKHLITATGQRVTLRCSPRSGDLSVYWYQQSLDQGLQFLIQYYNGEERAKGNILERFSAQQFPDLHSELNLSSLELGDSALYFCASSVGGQPSSGNTIYFGEGSWLTVV.

This clone occurred many times. The chain couples TRBV3-1 (or the pseudogene TRBV3-2) to TRBJ1-1, with D perhaps TRBD1 (5 bases). The CDR3 totals 14 residues. The V end lost 4 bases, the J end lost 0 bases, and 9 bases lay between the germline ends. Germline V CDR1 and CDR2: LGHDT, YNNKEL (reference sequence). This CDR3 is CASSRNRLNTEAFF. The CDR3 nucleotides are TGTGCCAGCAGCCGCAACAGGCTGAACACTGAAGCTTTCTTT.

The chain joins TRBV18 to TRBJ1-2; TRBD1 aligns across 9 bases. Germline lookup yields CDR1 KGHSH and CDR2 LQKENI. The V and J ends lost 3 bases and 8 bases, in that order; junction bases with no gene match: 10. This CDR3 is 15 amino acids long. CDR3 sequence: CASSPRDREVRGYTF. The DNA for the CDR3 is TGTGCCAGCTCACCTAGGGACAGGGAGGTTCGGGGCTACACCTTC.

J is TRBJ2-7 and V is TRBV6-5, with 8 positions matching TRBD2. Trimming cost V 2 bases and J 2 bases; bases outside gene matches: 5. The CDR3 sequence is 15 residues long. From germline, CDR1 is MNHEY and CDR2 SVGAGI. CDR3 DNA sequence: TGTGCCAGCAGTTACCGACGGGGGGGGGCCTACGAGCAGTACTTC. Its translation is CASSYRRGGAYEQYF.

CDR3 amino acids: CASSQESGREQRNQPQHF. DNA of the CDR3: TGCGCCAGCAGCCAAGAAAGTGGGAGAGAACAGCGCAATCAGCCCCAGCATTTT. This sequence joins TRBV4-1 and TRBJ1-5; no clear D. Germline V gene data show CDR1 as MGHRA and CDR2 as YSYEKL. The CDR3 runs 18 residues. Trimming took off 0 bases at V and 2 bases at J, with 17 bases between the two ends.

The chain carries TRBV1 and TRBJ2-2; the D call in the table, TRBD1, was not verified against the DNA. TRBV1 is termed a pseudogene. The CDR3 runs to 19 residues. CDR3 sequence: CTSSLNRTGDPLDTGELFF. The DNA for the CDR3 is TGCACCAGCAGCCTTAACCGGACAGGGGATCCCTTGGACACCGGGGAGCTGTTTTTT.

V gene TRBV5-1 combines with J gene TRBJ1-3; 8 positions agree with TRBD1. The CDR3 extends over 15 amino acids. The ends lost 3 bases at V and 4 bases at J; junction bases unmatched: 6. CDR1 and CDR2 from the germline V gene are SGHRS and YFSETQ. CDR3 sequence: CASSSGQAEGNTIYF. CDR3 sequence (DNA): TGCGCCAGCAGCTCGGGACAGGCGGAGGGAAACACCATATATTTT.

The CDR3 coding sequence is TGTGCCAGCTCACCAACAGGGAAAGGGGAGCAGTTCTTC. Its protein is CASSPTGKGEQFF. The chain has TRBV18 and TRBJ2-1, with a weak D call TRBD1 (6 bases). The germline gives CDR1 KGHSH, CDR2 LQKENI. The CDR3 loop spans 13 amino acids. Trimming stripped 2 bases from V and 10 bases from J, with 12 bases between.

The genes are TRBV12-3 or TRBV12-4 and TRBJ1-1; D not certain. The V end was cut by 3 bases, the J end by 3 bases, with 8 bases between. The CDR3 is 13 residues long. The CDR3 bases are TGTGCCAGCAGTTTCTCCCAGGACACTGAAGCTTTCTTT. Amino acids: CASSFSQDTEAFF.

The chain links TRBV30 to TRBJ1-1; the match to TRBD1 covers 7 bases. CDR1 is GTSNPN, CDR2 SVGIG, per germline (reference sequence). V lost 3 bases and J lost 1; bases outside the gene matches: 2. CDR3 length: 13 residues. CDR3 sequence: CAWSYRGNTEAFF. CDR3 in DNA: TGTGCCTGGAGCTACAGGGGGAACACTGAAGCTTTCTTT.

This chain joins TRBV7-3 and TRBJ2-1; D is possibly TRBD2 (7 bases). Germline loops: CDR1 SGHTA, CDR2 FQGTGA. V lost 5 bases to trimming and J lost 0 bases, with 14 bases between them. This CDR3 has 16 amino acids. The CDR3 spells CASSLNRGASYNEQFF. CDR3 nucleotide sequence: TGTGCCAGCAGCCTGAATCGGGGGGCCTCCTACAATGAGCAGTTCTTC.

This chain uses TRBV2 with TRBJ1-1; D unclear. The CDR3 covers 11 residues. The germline CDR1 and CDR2 sequences are SNHLY and FYNNEI. V lost 4 bases and J 5 bases, leaving 5 bases between the germline ends. The chain's CDR3 is CASSGRTEAFF. The DNA for the CDR3 is TGTGCCAGCAGTGGGAGGACTGAAGCTTTCTTT.

This clone was seen only once. V usage is TRBV6-5 and J usage is TRBJ2-7; perhaps TRBD2 as D (5 bases). The CDR3 is 14 amino acids. CDR1 is MNHEY, CDR2 SVGAGI, per germline. Trimming stripped 6 bases from V and 3 bases from J, with 15 bases between. The CDR3 protein is CASSPRGNVYEQYF. DNA for the CDR3: TGTGCCAGCAGCCCACGGGGAAATGTCTACGAGCAGTACTTC.

The rearrangement links TRBV30 to TRBJ1-2; TRBD1 might be the D (5 bases). Per germline, CDR1 GTSNPN and CDR2 SVGIG (reference sequence). The CDR3 is 11 residues long. With 4 bases removed from V and 7 bases from J, the gap between germline ends came to 10 bases. CDR3 sequence (DNA): TGTGCCTGGACAGGGATCCCTGGCTACACCTTC. It specifies CAWTGIPGYTF. The whole variable domain, remainder taken from reference TRBV30 and TRBJ1-2, is SQTIHQWPATLVQPVGSPLSLECTVEGTSNPNLYWYRQAAGRGLQLLFYSVGIGQISSEVPQNLSASRPQDRQFILSSKKLLLSDSGFYLCAWTGIPGYTFGSGTRLTVV.